This T cell receptor beta chain came from a study of T cells in Graves' hyperthyroidism and ophthalmopathy. Study outcomes and limitations: Expanded thyroid clonotypes (above 0.001) were mostly also found in blood.

This CDR3 region has 15 residues. Per germline, CDR1 SQVTM and CDR2 ANQGSEA. Trimming at V came to 4 bases and at J to 1 base, leaving 3 bases not matched to a gene. This clonotype appeared a few times. Its target is unknown. TCR beta CDR3 regions were amplified from RNA. HTBI primers were used for first-round RT-PCR of the TCR CDR3. MiXCR was run by TCRdb on the multiplex PCR reads, yielding one entry per CDR3 protein. The sample has about 400,000 distinct CDR3 sequences, 15% to 18% seen once. The V and J genes are TRBV29-1 and TRBJ2-3; 12 bases are a match to TRBD2. Sequencing was carried out using blood. This receptor was obtained from a woman aged 18 to 35 with Graves' hyperthyroidism. In DNA, the CDR3 is TGCAGCGTTGGGAGACTAGCGGGGGGCACAGATACGCAGTATTTT. Amino acids: CSVGRLAGGTDTQYF.